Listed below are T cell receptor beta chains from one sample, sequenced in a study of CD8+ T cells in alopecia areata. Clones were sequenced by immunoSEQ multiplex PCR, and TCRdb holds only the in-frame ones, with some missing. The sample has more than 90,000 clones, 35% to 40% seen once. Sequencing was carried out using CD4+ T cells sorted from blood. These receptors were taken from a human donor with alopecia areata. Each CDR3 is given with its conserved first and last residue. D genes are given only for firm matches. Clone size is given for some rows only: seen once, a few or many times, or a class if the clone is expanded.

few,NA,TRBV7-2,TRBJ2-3,CASSHGNRARGTDTQYF,TGTGCCAGCAGCCACGGAAACAGGGCCCGGGGCACAGATACGCAGTATTTT
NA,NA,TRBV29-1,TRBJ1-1,CSVANTEAFF,TGCAGCGTCGCGAACACTGAAGCTTTCTTT
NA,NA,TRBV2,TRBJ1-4,CASSEVRGAGNEKLFF,TGTGCCAGCAGTGAAGTACGCGGGGCGGGAAATGAAAAACTGTTTTTT
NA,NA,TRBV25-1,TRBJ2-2,CASSDSPLYTGELFF,TGTGCCAGCAGTGATTCCCCGCTTTACACCGGGGAGCTGTTTTTT
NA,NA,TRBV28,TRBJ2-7,CASSLPGSEQYF,TGTGCCAGCAGTCTACCCGGCAGCGAGCAGTACTTC
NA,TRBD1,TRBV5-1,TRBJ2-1,CASSQGTDYNEQFF,TGCGCCAGCAGCCAGGGGACAGACTACAATGAGCAGTTCTTC
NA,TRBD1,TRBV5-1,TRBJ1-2,CASSPGTGVGYTF,TGCGCCAGCAGCCCCGGGACAGGGGTCGGCTACACCTTC
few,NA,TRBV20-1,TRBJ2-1,CSARRDEQFF,TGCAGTGCTAGGCGCGATGAGCAGTTCTTC
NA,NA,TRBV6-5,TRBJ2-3,CASSYSRFSTDTQYF,TGTGCCAGCAGTTACTCGAGGTTCAGCACAGATACGCAGTATTTT
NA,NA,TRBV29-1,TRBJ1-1,CSVEKQVKGAFF,TGCAGCGTTGAAAAACAGGTGAAGGGCGCTTTCTTT
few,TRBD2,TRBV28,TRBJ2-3,CASSTTSVVDTQYF,TGTGCCAGCAGTACAACTAGCGTGGTGGATACGCAGTATTTT